This TCR beta chain stems from a study of T cell repertoires in cytomegalovirus infection. Germline V gene data show CDR1 as MDHEN and CDR2 as SYDVKM. The CDR3 extends over 11 amino acids. TCRdb called the reads again in MiXCR, with one record for every CDR3 protein. In the table there are 7,100 or so distinct CDR3 sequences, less than 70% of which are singletons. About this clonotype itself: The antigen remains undetermined. Germline and junction disagree at one end, which may indicate a read error.

The sequencing input was PBMCs, sequenced either directly or after in vitro stimulation (not recorded which). V and J are TRBV28 and TRBJ2-2; possibly TRBD2 for D (5 bases). This receptor was taken from a human donor in good health (CMV status not recorded). Some clones in this sample may be carry-over from other donors' samples. CDR3 DNA sequence: TGTGCCAGCAGTGCCCCCGGGGAGCTGTTTTGG. It specifies CASSAPGELFW.